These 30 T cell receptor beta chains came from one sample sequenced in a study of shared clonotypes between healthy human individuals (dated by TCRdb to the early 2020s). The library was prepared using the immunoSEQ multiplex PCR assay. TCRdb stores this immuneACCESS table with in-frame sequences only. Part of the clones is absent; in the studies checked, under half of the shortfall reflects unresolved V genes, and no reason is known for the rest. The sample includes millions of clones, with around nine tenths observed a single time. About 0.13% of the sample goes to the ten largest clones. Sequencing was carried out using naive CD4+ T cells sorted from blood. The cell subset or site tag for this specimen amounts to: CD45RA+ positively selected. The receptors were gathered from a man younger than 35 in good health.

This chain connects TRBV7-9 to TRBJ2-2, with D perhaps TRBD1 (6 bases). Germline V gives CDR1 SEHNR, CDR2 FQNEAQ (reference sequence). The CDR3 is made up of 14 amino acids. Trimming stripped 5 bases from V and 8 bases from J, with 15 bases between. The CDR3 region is CASSVRDNLGELFF. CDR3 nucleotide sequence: TGTGCCAGCAGCGTCCGGGACAACTTAGGGGAGCTGTTTTTT.

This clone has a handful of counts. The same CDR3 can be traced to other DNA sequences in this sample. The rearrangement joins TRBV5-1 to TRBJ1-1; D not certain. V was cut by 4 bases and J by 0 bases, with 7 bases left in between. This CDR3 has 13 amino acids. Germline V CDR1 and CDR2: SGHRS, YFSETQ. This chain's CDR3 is CASSGSLNTEAFF. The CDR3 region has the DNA TGCGCCAGCAGCGGGTCCTTGAACACTGAAGCTTTCTTT.

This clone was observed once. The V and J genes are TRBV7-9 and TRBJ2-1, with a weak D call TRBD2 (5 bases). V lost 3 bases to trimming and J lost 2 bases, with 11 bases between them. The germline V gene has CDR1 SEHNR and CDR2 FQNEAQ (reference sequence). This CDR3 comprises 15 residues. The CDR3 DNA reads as TGTGCCAGCAGCTTTAGGGCGGGTCCCTACAATGAGCAGTTCTTC. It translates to CASSFRAGPYNEQFF.

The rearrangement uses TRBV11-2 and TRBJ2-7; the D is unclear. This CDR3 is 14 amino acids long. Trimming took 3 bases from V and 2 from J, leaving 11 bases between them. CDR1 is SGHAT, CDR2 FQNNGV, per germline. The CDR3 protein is CASSLKTVTYEQYF. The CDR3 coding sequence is TGTGCCAGCAGCTTGAAGACGGTTACCTACGAGCAGTACTTC.

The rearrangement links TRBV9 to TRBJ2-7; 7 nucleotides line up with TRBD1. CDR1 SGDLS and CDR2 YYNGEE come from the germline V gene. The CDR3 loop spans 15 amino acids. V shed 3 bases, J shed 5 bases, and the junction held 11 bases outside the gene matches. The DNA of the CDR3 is TGTGCCAGCAGCGCGAGCATGGACAGGTCCCACGAGCAGTACTTC. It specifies CASSASMDRSHEQYF.

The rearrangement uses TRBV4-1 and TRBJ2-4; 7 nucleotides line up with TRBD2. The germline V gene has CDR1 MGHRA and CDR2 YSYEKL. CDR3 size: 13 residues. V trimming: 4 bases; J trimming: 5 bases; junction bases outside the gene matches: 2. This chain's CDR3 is CASSRGGENIQYF. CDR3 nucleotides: TGCGCCAGCAGCCGTGGGGGGGAAAACATTCAGTACTTC.

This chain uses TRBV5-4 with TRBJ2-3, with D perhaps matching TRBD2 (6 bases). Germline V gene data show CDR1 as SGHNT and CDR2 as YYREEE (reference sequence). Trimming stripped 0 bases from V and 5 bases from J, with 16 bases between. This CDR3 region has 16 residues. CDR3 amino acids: CASSLDHRRDLDTQYF. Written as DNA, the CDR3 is TGTGCCAGCAGCTTGGATCATCGGAGGGATCTAGATACGCAGTATTTT.

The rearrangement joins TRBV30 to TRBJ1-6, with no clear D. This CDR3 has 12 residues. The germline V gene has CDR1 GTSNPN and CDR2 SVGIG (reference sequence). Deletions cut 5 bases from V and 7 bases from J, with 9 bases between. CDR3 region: CAWELNNSPLHF. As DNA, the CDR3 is TGTGCCTGGGAACTAAACAATTCACCCCTCCACTTT.

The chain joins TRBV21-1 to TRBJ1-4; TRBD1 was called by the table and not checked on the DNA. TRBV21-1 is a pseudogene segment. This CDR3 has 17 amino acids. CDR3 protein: CASSFRDSCATNEKLFF. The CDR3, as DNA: TGTGCCAGCAGCTTCCGGGACAGCTGTGCAACTAATGAAAAACTGTTTTTT.

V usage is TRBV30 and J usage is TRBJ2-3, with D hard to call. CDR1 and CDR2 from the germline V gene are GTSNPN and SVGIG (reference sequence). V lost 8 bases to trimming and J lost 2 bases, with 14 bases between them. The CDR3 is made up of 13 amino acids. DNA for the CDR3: TGTGCCGGCGCTTTATTTCTCACAGATACGCAGTATTTT. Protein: CAGALFLTDTQYF.

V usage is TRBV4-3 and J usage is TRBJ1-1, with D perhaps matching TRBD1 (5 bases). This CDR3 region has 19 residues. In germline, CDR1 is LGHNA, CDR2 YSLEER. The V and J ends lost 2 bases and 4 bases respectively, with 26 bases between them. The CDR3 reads CASSQRYGAVNGFGTEAFF. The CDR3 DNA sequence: TGCGCCAGCAGCCAAAGGTACGGGGCAGTCAACGGGTTCGGCACTGAAGCTTTCTTT.

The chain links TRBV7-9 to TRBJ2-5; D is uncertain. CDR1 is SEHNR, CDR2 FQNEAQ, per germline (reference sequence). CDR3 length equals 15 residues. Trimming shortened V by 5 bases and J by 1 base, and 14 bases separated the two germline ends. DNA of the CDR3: TGTGCCAGCAGCCCCCCTGGGAAGGGCCAAGAGACCCAGTACTTC. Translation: CASSPPGKGQETQYF.

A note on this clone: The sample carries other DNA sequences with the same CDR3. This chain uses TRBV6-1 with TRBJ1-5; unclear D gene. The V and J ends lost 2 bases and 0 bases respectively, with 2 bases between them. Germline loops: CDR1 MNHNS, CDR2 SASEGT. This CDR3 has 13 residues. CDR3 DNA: TGTGCCAGCAGTGAAAGTAGCAATCAGCCCCAGCATTTT. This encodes CASSESSNQPQHF.

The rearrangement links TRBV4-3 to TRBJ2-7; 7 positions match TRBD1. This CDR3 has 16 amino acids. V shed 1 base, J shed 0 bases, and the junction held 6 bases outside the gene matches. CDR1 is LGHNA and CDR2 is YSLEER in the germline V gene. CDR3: CASSQAEGQSSYEQYF. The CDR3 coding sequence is TGCGCCAGCAGCCAAGCCGAGGGACAGAGCTCCTACGAGCAGTACTTC.

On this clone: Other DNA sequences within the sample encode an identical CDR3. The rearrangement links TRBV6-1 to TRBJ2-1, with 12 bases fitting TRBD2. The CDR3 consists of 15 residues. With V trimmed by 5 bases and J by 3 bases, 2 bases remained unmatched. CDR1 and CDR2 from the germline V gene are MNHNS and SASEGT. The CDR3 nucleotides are TGTGCCAGCAGTTCGGGACTAGCGGGCTACAATGAGCAGTTCTTC. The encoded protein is CASSSGLAGYNEQFF.

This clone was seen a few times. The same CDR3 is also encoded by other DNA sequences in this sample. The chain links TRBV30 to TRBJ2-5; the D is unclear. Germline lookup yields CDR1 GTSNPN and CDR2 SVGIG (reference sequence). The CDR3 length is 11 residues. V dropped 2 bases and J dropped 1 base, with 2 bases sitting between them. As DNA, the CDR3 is TGTGCCTGGAGTCCCCAAGAGACCCAGTACTTC. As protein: CAWSPQETQYF.

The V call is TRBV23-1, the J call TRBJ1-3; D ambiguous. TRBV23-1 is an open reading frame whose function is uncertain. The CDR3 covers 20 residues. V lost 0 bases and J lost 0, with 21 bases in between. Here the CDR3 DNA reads TGCGCCAGCAGTCAATCGAAGCCCGAAGGAGAAGGAGTCTCTGGAAACACCATATATTTT. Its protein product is CASSQSKPEGEGVSGNTIYF.

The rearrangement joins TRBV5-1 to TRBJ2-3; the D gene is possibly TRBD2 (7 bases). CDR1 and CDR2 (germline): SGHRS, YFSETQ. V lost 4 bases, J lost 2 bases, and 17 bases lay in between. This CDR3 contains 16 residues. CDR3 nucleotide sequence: TGCGCCAGCAGCGGGGGGGCTAGCAGAAACACAGATACGCAGTATTTT. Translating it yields CASSGGASRNTDTQYF.

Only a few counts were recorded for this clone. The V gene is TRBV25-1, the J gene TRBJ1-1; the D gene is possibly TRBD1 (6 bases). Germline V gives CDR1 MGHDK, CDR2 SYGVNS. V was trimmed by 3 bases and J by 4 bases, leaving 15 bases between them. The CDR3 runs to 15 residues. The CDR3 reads CASSERYRAGTEAFF. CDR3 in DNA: TGTGCCAGCAGTGAGCGCTACAGGGCCGGCACTGAAGCTTTCTTT.

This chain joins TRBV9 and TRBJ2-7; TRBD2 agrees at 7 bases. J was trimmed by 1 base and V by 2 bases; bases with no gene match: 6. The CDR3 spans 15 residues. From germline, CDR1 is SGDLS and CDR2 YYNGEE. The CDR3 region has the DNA TGTGCCAGCAGCGTCCTCGGCGGGGGATCCTACGAGCAGTACTTC. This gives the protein CASSVLGGGSYEQYF. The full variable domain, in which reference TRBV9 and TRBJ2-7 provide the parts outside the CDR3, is DSGVTQTPKHLITATGQRVTLRCSPRSGDLSVYWYQQSLDQGLQFLIQYYNGEERAKGNILERFSAQQFPDLHSELNLSSLELGDSALYFCASSVLGGGSYEQYFGPGTRLTVT.

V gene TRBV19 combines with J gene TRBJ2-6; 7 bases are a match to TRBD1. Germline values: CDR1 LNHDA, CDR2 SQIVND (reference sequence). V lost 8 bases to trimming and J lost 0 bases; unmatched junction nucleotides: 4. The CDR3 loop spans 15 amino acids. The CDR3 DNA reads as TGTGCCAGTTTTAACAGGGGCTCTGGGGCCAACGTCCTGACTTTC. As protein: CASFNRGSGANVLTF.

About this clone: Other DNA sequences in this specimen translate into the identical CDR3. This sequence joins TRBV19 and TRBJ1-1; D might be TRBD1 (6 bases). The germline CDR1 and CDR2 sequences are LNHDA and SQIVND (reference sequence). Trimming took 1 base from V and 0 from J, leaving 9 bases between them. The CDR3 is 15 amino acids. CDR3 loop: CASSIGGQLNTEAFF. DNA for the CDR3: TGTGCCAGTAGTATAGGAGGACAGTTGAACACTGAAGCTTTCTTT.

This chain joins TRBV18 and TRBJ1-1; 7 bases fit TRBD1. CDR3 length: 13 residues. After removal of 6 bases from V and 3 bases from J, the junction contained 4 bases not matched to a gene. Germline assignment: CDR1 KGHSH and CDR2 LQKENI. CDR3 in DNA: TGTGCCAGCTCCGGGACAGTAGACACTGAAGCTTTCTTT. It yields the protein CASSGTVDTEAFF. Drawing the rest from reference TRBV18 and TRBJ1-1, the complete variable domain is NAGVMQNPRHLVRRRGQEARLRCSPMKGHSHVYWYRQLPEEGLKFMVYLQKENIIDESGMPKERFSAEFPKEGPSILRIQQVVRGDSAAYFCASSGTVDTEAFFGQGTRLTVV.

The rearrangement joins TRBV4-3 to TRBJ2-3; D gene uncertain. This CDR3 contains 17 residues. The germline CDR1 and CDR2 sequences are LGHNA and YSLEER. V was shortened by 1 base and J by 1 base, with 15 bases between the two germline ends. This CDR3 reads CASSQGWSVVGTDTQYF. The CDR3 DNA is TGCGCCAGCAGCCAAGGGTGGTCGGTAGTCGGCACAGATACGCAGTATTTT.

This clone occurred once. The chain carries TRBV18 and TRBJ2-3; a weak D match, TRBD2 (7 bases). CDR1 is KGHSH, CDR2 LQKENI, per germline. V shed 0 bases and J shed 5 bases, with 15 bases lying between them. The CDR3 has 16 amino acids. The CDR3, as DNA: TGTGCCAGCTCACCACCGAGGCGGGGGCAGGAAGATACGCAGTATTTT. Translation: CASSPPRRGQEDTQYF.

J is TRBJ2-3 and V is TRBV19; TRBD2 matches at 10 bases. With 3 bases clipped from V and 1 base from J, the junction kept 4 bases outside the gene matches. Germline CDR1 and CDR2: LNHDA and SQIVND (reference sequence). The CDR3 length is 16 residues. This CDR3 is CASSIASGGRTDTQYF. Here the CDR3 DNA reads TGTGCCAGTAGTATCGCTAGCGGGGGACGCACAGATACGCAGTATTTT.

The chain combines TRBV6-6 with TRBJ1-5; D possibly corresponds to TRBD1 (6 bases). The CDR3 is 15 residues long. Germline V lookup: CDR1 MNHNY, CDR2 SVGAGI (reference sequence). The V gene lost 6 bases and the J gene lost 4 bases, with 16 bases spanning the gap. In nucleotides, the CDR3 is TGTGCCAGCAGCAGCGGACAGATGGGGAATCAGCCCCAGCATTTT. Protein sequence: CASSSGQMGNQPQHF.

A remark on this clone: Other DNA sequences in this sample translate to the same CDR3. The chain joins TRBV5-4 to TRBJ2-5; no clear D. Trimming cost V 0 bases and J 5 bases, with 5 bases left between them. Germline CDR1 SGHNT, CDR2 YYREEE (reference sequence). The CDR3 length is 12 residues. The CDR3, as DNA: TGTGCCAGCAGCTTGGCCCGGGAGACCCAGTACTTC. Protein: CASSLARETQYF.

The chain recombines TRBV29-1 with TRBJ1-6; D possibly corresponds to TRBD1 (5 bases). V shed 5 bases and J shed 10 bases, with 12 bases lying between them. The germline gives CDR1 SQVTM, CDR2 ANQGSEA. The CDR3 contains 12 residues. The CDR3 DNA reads TGCAGCGTTCAGGAGGGGCAATCACCCCTCCACTTT. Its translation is CSVQEGQSPLHF.

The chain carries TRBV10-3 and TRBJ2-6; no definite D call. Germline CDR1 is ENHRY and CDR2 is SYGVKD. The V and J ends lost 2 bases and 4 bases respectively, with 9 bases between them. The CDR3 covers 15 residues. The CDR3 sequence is CAISEGPSGANVLTF. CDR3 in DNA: TGTGCCATCAGTGAGGGGCCCTCCGGGGCCAACGTCCTGACTTTC.